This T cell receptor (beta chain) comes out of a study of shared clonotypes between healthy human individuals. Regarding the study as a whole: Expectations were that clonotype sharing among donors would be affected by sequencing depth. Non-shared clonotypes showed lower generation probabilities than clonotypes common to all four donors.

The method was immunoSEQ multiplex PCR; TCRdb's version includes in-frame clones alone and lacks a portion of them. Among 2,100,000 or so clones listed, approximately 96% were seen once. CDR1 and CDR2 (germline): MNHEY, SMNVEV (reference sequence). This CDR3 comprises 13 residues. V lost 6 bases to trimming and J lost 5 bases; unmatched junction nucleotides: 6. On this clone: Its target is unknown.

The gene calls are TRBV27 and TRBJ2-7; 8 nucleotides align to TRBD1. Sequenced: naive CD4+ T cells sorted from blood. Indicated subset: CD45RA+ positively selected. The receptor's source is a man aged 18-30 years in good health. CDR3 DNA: TGTGCCAGCAGGCGGACAGGGAGAAACGAGCAGTACTTC. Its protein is CASRRTGRNEQYF.